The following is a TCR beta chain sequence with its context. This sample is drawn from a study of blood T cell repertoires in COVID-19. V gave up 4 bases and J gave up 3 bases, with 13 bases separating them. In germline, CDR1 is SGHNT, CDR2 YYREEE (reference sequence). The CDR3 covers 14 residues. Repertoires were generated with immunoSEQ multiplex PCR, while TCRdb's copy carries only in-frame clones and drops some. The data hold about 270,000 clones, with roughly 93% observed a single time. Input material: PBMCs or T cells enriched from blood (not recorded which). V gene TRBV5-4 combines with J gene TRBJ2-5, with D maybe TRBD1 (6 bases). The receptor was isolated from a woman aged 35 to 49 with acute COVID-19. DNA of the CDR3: TGTGCCAGCAGCCCGCCTGGGGGCGAAGAGACCCAGTACTTC. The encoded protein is CASSPPGGEETQYF.